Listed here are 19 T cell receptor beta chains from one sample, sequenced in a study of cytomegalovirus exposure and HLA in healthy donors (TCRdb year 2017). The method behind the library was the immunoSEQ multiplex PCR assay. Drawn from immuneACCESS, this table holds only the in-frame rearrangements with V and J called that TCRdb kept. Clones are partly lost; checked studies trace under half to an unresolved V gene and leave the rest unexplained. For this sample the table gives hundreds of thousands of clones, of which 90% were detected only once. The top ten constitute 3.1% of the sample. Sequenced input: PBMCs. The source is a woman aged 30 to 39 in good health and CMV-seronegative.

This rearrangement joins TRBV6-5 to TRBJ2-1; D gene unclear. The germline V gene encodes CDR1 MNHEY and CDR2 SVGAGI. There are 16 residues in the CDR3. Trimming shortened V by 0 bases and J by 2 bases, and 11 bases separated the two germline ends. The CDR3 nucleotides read TGTGCCAGCAGTTACTCGATGGGGTCCCCCTACAATGAGCAGTTCTTC. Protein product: CASSYSMGSPYNEQFF.

The CDR3 region is CASSFAGAGSGELFF. CDR3 DNA sequence: TGTGCCAGCAGTTTTGCGGGAGCGGGCAGCGGGGAGCTGTTTTTT. The chain carries TRBV28 and TRBJ2-2, with 7 bases identical to TRBD2. This CDR3 region has 15 residues. Losses at the gene ends were 3 bases for V and 7 bases for J; bases not matched to a gene: 8. From germline, CDR1 is MDHEN and CDR2 SYDVKM.

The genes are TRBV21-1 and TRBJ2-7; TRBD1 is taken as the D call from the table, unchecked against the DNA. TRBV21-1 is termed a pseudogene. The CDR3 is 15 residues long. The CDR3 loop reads CASSKERQGGYEQYF. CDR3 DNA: TGTGCCAGCAGCAAAGAGAGACAGGGTGGCTACGAGCAGTACTTC.

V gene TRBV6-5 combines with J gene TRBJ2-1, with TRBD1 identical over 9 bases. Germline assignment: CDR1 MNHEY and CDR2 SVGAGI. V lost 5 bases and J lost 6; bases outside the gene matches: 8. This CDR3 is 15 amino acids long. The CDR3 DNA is TGTGCCAGCAGTCTGGGACAGGGAGTGGTCAATGAGCAGTTCTTC. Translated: CASSLGQGVVNEQFF.

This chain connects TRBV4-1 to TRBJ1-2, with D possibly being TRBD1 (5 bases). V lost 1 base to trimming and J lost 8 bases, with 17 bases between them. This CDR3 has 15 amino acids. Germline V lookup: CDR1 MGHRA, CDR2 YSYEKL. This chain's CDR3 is CASSQAGRSAAGYTF. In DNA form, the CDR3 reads TGCGCCAGCAGCCAAGCGGGACGGTCAGCAGCCGGCTACACCTTC.

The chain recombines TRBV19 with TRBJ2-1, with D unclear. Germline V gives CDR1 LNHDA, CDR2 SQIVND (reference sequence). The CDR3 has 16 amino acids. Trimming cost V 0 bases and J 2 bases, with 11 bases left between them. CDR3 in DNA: TGTGCCAGTAGTATAGAACAGACCTTTACCTACAATGAGCAGTTCTTC. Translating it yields CASSIEQTFTYNEQFF.

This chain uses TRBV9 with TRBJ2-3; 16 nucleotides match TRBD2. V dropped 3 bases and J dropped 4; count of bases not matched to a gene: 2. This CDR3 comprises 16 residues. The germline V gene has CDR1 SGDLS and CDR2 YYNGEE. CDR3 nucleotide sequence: TGTGCCAGCAGCGCGGGACTAGCGGGAGGGCCAGATACGCAGTATTTT. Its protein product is CASSAGLAGGPDTQYF.

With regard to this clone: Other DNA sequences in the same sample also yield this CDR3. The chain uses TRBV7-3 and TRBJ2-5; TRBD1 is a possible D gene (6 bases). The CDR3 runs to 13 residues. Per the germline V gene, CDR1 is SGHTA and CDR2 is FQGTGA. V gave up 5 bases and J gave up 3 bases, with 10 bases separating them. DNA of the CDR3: TGTGCCAGCAGCCTCGGGACAAAAGAGACCCAGTACTTC. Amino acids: CASSLGTKETQYF.

The CDR3 sequence: CASSEAGGWKETQYF. CDR3 nucleotide sequence: TGTGCCAGCAGCGAGGCTGGGGGATGGAAAGAGACCCAGTACTTC. The chain joins TRBV7-3 to TRBJ2-5; D is possibly TRBD1 or TRBD2 (5 bases each). The length of the CDR3 is 15 residues. Germline-derived CDR1 and CDR2 are SGHTA and FQGTGA. The V end was cut by 5 bases, the J end by 3 bases, with 16 bases between.

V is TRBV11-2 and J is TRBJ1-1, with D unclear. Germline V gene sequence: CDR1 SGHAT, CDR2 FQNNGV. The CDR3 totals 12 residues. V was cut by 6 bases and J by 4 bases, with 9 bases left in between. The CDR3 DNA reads TGTGCCAGCAGAACGGACGGCACTGAAGCTTTCTTT. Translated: CASRTDGTEAFF.

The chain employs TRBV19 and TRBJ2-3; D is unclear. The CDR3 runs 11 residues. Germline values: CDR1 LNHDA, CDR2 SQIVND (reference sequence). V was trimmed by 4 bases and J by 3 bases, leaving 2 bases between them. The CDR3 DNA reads TGTGCCAGTAGTAAAACAGATACGCAGTATTTT. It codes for CASSKTDTQYF.

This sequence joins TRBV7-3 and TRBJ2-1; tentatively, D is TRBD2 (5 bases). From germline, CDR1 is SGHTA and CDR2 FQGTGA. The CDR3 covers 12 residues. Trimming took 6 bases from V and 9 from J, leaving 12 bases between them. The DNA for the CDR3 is TGTGCCAGCAGGACCCTAGGGAGTGAGCAGTTCTTC. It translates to CASRTLGSEQFF. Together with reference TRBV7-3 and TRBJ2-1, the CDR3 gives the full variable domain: GAGVSQTPSNKVTEKGKYVELRCDPISGHTALYWYRQSLGQGPEFLIYFQGTGAADDSGLPNDRFFAVRPEGSVSTLKIQRTERGDSAVYLCASRTLGSEQFFGPGTRLTVL.

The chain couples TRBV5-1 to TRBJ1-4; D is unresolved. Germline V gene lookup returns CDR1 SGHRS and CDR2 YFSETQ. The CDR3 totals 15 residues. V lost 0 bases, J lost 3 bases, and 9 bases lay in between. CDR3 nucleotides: TGCGCCAGCAGCTTGGATGGGGTGGCTAATGAAAAACTGTTTTTT. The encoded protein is CASSLDGVANEKLFF.

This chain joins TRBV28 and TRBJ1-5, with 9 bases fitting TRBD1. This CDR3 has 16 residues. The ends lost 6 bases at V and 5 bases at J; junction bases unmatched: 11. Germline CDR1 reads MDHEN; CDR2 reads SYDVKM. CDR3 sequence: CASSLYVGTGHQPQHF. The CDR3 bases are TGTGCCAGCAGCCTTTACGTGGGGACAGGGCATCAGCCCCAGCATTTT. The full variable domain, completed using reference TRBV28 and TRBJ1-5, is DVKVTQSSRYLVKRTGEKVFLECVQDMDHENMFWYRQDPGLGLRLIYFSYDVKMKEKGDIPEGYSVSREKKERFSLILESASTNQTSMYLCASSLYVGTGHQPQHFGDGTRLSIL.

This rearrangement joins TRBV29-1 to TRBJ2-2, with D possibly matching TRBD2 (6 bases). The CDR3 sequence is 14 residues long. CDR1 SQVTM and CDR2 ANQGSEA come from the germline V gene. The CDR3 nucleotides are TGCATTGGGGGGTCGAAGGGTGACACCGGGGAGCTGTTTTTT. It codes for CIGGSKGDTGELFF.

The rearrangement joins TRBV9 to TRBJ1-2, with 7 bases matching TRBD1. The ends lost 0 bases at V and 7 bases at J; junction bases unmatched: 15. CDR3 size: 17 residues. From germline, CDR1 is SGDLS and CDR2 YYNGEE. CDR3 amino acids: CASSVGRTGAVISGYTF. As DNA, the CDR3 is TGTGCCAGCAGCGTAGGTAGAACAGGGGCGGTTATAAGTGGCTACACCTTC. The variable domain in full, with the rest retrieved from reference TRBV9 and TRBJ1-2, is DSGVTQTPKHLITATGQRVTLRCSPRSGDLSVYWYQQSLDQGLQFLIQYYNGEERAKGNILERFSAQQFPDLHSELNLSSLELGDSALYFCASSVGRTGAVISGYTFGSGTRLTVV.

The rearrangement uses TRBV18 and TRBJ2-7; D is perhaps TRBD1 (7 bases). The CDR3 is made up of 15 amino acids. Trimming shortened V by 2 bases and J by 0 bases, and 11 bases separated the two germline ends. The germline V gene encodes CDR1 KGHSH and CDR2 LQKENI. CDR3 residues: CASSPWRDSSYEQYF. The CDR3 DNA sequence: TGTGCCAGCTCACCATGGAGGGACAGCTCCTACGAGCAGTACTTC.

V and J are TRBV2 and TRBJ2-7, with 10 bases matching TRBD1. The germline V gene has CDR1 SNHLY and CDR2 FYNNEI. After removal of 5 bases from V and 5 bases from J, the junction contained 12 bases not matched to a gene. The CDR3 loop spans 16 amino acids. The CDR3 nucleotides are TGTGCCAGCAGTAGGCCTCCCGGGACAGGGGATCACGAGCAGTACTTC. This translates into CASSRPPGTGDHEQYF.

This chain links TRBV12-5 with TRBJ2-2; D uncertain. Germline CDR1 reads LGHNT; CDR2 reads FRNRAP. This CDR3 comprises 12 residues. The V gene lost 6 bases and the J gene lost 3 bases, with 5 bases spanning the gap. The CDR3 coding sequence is TGTGCTAGTGGGCGGTACACCGGGGAGCTGTTTTTT. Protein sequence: CASGRYTGELFF. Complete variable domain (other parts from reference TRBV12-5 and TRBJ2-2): DARVTQTPRHKVTEMGQEVTMRCQPILGHNTVFWYRQTMMQGLELLAYFRNRAPLDDSGMPKDRFSAEMPDATLATLKIQPSEPRDSAVYFCASGRYTGELFFGEGSRLTVL.